The 11 T cell receptor beta chains given below trace back to one sample, sequenced in a study of blood T cell repertoires in COVID-19. TCRdb keeps only in-frame clones here, not all; method: immunoSEQ multiplex PCR. The sample comprises roughly 97,000 clones, 91% of which are singletons, and 6% rests with the top ten. Sequencing used peripheral blood. These receptors were collected from a human donor in a cohort sampled during active COVID-19.

A note on this clone: The identical CDR3 is also encoded by other nucleotide sequences in the sample. The chain joins TRBV27 to TRBJ1-5; possible D gene TRBD1, 5 bases. V shed 2 bases and J shed 2 bases, with 7 bases lying between them. Germline assignment: CDR1 MNHEY and CDR2 SMNVEV (reference sequence). The CDR3 consists of 14 residues. The CDR3 here is CASSLRGGNQPQHF. The CDR3 DNA reads as TGTGCCAGCAGTTTAAGGGGCGGCAATCAGCCCCAGCATTTT.

The rearrangement uses TRBV19 and TRBJ2-1, with D maybe TRBD1 (6 bases). V was clipped by 5 bases and J by 7 bases, with 24 bases between them. Germline V gene lookup returns CDR1 LNHDA and CDR2 SQIVND (reference sequence). This CDR3 spans 17 amino acids. CDR3 bases: TGTGCCAGTAGTCTAGGGCCTCACAGGGCGACGGGGAATGAGCAGTTCTTC. Protein product: CASSLGPHRATGNEQFF.

This clone has more than one count but fewer than ten. V usage is TRBV4-1 and J usage is TRBJ2-7; TRBD2 matches at 10 bases. CDR1 MGHRA and CDR2 YSYEKL come from the germline V gene. With V trimmed by 0 bases and J by 4 bases, 6 bases remained unmatched. This CDR3 has 16 residues. The CDR3, as DNA: TGCGCCAGCAGCCAAGAGGGGACTAGCGTATATTACGAGCAGTACTTC. This gives the protein CASSQEGTSVYYEQYF.

The V and J genes are TRBV29-1 and TRBJ2-1; D is possibly TRBD1 (6 bases). The CDR3 is made up of 10 amino acids. Germline V lookup: CDR1 SQVTM, CDR2 ANQGSEA. V was cut by 5 bases and J by 8 bases, with 7 bases left in between. The CDR3 reads CSVYRDEQFF. The CDR3 DNA reads TGCAGCGTTTACAGGGATGAGCAGTTCTTC.

The chain uses TRBV24-1 and TRBJ2-3; D possibly corresponds to TRBD1 (5 bases). Germline V gene data show CDR1 as KGHDR and CDR2 as SFDVKD. The V gene lost 6 bases and the J gene lost 2 bases, with 8 bases spanning the gap. The CDR3 consists of 13 residues. The DNA of the CDR3 is TGTGCCACCAGTCGACAGCCCACAGATACGCAGTATTTT. It yields the protein CATSRQPTDTQYF.

This chain uses TRBV3-1 (or the pseudogene TRBV3-2) with TRBJ2-7; 10 nucleotides agree with TRBD2. Trimming removed 4 bases from V and 0 bases from J; junction bases left unmatched: 15. The CDR3 sequence is 19 residues long. CDR1 is LGHDT, CDR2 YNNKEL, per germline (reference sequence). CDR3 nucleotides: TGTGCCAGCAGCCTCGACGGTGGTAGCGGGAGGCCCCTCTCCTACGAGCAGTACTTC. Residues: CASSLDGGSGRPLSYEQYF.

The chain is built from TRBV5-1 and TRBJ1-1, with no clear D. Germline values: CDR1 SGHRS, CDR2 YFSETQ. This CDR3 spans 14 amino acids. V was pared by 4 bases and J by 1 base, with 11 bases between. The CDR3 loop is CASSPSYQNTEAFF. CDR3 DNA: TGCGCCAGCAGCCCTAGCTACCAGAACACTGAAGCTTTCTTT.

This chain joins TRBV19 and TRBJ1-1; weak D call: TRBD1 (5 bases). V shed 1 base and J shed 0 bases, with 9 bases lying between them. The CDR3 spans 15 residues. Germline CDR1 reads LNHDA; CDR2 reads SQIVND (reference sequence). The DNA of the CDR3 is TGTGCCAGTAGTATAGGCCGGGGGGTGAACACTGAAGCTTTCTTT. Amino acid sequence: CASSIGRGVNTEAFF.

This clone was seen only once. This chain links TRBV29-1 with TRBJ2-5, with TRBD1 as a possible D gene (6 bases). The tail of the sequence fits TRBJ2-7 better, so the J call may be wrong. The CDR3 totals 13 residues. Germline CDR1 reads SQVTM; CDR2 reads ANQGSEA. The DNA for the CDR3 is TGCAGCGTTTCGACAGGAGTTTCCTACGAGCAGTACTTC. Its translation is CSVSTGVSYEQYF.

The V call is TRBV30, the J call TRBJ2-7; D might be TRBD1 (5 bases). Deletions cut 8 bases from V and 2 bases from J, with 19 bases between. CDR1 is GTSNPN and CDR2 is SVGIG in the germline V gene (reference sequence). The CDR3 runs 14 residues. The DNA of the CDR3 is TGTGCCACGAACAGGTTCCCGGCAACCTACGAGCAGTACTTC. It codes for CATNRFPATYEQYF.

The chain recombines TRBV2 with TRBJ1-2, with D uncertain. Germline CDR1 is SNHLY and CDR2 is FYNNEI. The V and J ends lost 1 base and 1 base respectively, with 10 bases between them. The CDR3 spans 15 residues. The CDR3 DNA follows: TGTGCCAGCAGTGAAGACGAGGAGTATAACTATGGCTACACCTTC. It specifies CASSEDEEYNYGYTF.